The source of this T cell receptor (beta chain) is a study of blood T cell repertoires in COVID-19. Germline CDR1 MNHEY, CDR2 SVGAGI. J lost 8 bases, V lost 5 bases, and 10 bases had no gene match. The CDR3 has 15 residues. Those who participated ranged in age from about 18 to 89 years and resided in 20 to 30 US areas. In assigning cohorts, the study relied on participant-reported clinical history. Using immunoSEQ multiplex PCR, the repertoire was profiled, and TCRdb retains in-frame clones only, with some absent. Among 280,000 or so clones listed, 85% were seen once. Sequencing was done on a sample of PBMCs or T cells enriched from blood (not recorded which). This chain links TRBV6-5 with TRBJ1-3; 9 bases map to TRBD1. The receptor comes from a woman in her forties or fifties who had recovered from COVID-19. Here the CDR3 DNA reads TGTGCCAGCAGTAAAACAGGGGGCTCGGGGGACACCATATATTTT. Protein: CASSKTGGSGDTIYF.